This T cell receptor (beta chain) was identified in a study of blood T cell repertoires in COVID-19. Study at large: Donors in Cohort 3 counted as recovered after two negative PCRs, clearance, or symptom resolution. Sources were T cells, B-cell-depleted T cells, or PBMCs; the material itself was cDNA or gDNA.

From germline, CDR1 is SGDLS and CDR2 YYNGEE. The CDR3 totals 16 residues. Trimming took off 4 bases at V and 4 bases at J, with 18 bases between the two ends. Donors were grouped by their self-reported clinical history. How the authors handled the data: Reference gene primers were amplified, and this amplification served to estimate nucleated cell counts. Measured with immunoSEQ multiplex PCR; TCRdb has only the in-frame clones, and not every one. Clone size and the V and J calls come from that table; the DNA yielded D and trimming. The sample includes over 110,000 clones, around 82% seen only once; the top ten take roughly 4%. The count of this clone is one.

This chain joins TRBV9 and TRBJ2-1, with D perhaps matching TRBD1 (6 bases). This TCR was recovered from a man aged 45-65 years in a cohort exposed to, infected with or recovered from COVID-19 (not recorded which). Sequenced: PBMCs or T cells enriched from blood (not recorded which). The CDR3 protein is CASSPSGTKPYNEQFF. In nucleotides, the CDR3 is TGTGCCAGCAGCCCGTCCGGGACAAAACCTTACAATGAGCAGTTCTTC.